Listed below are T cell receptor beta chains from one sample, sequenced in a study of cytomegalovirus exposure and HLA in healthy donors. TCRdb's table, derived via immunoSEQ multiplex PCR, lists solely in-frame clones and lacks some. The repertoire includes over 150,000 clones, roughly nine tenths of them detected once, and around 3.1% sits in the top ten. The sequencing sample was made of PBMCs. The origin of the receptors is a woman under 30 in good health and CMV-seropositive. Both conserved end residues are part of each CDR3. Fields, in order: J gene, V gene, D gene, clone size, CDR3 protein, CDR3 DNA. A D gene is named only where the DNA matches it firmly. Only some rows state a clone size, as once, few, many or a class for expanded clones.

j_gene: TRBJ2-1; v_gene: TRBV5-8; d_gene: TRBD2; abundance: NA; CDR3aa: CASSLALAEYNEQFF; CDR3nt: TGTGCCAGCAGCTTGGCCCTAGCGGAGTACAATGAGCAGTTCTTC
j_gene: TRBJ1-2; v_gene: TRBV5-6; d_gene: NA; abundance: NA; CDR3aa: CASSMVVGGRNGYTF; CDR3nt: TGTGCCAGCAGCATGGTGGTCGGGGGGCGGAATGGCTACACCTTC
j_gene: TRBJ2-4; v_gene: TRBV14; d_gene: NA; abundance: once; CDR3aa: CASSQGGLENIQYF; CDR3nt: TGTGCCAGCAGCCAAGGAGGGCTAGAAAACATTCAGTACTTC
j_gene: TRBJ1-1; v_gene: TRBV7-8; d_gene: NA; abundance: NA; CDR3aa: CASRASTGNTEAFF; CDR3nt: TGTGCCAGCAGAGCTTCGACAGGGAACACTGAAGCTTTCTTT
j_gene: TRBJ2-3; v_gene: TRBV7-9; d_gene: NA; abundance: NA; CDR3aa: CASSLAAGASTDTQYF; CDR3nt: TGTGCCAGCAGCTTAGCAGCAGGGGCTAGCACAGATACGCAGTATTTT
j_gene: TRBJ2-7; v_gene: TRBV19; d_gene: TRBD1; abundance: NA; CDR3aa: CASSMLLDRGHEQYF; CDR3nt: TGTGCCAGTAGTATGCTTTTGGACAGGGGACACGAGCAGTACTTC
j_gene: TRBJ2-5; v_gene: TRBV29-1; d_gene: NA; abundance: NA; CDR3aa: CSVGPAGLKETQYF; CDR3nt: TGCAGCGTTGGGCCCGCAGGGCTAAAAGAGACCCAGTACTTC
j_gene: TRBJ1-5; v_gene: TRBV5-4; d_gene: NA; abundance: NA; CDR3aa: CASSLNRGQPQHF; CDR3nt: TGTGCCAGCAGCTTGAATCGCGGGCAGCCCCAGCATTTT
j_gene: TRBJ2-3; v_gene: TRBV7-2; d_gene: NA; abundance: NA; CDR3aa: CASSHSTGTDTQYF; CDR3nt: TGTGCCAGCAGCCACTCCACGGGAACAGATACGCAGTATTTT
j_gene: TRBJ2-1; v_gene: TRBV4-3; d_gene: NA; abundance: NA; CDR3aa: CASSLGLSSYNEQFF; CDR3nt: TGCGCCAGCAGCCTAGGACTCAGCTCCTACAATGAGCAGTTCTTC
j_gene: TRBJ2-6; v_gene: TRBV5-4; d_gene: NA; abundance: few; CDR3aa: CASSLAGSGANVLTF; CDR3nt: TGTGCCAGCAGCTTGGCGGGATCAGGGGCCAACGTCCTGACTTTC
j_gene: TRBJ1-2; v_gene: TRBV2; d_gene: NA; abundance: few; CDR3aa: CASSERSGGYTF; CDR3nt: TGTGCCAGCAGTGAGCGGTCCGGTGGCTACACCTTC
j_gene: TRBJ1-5; v_gene: TRBV7-2; d_gene: TRBD1; abundance: NA; CDR3aa: CASSLVGTGRGQPQHF; CDR3nt: TGTGCCAGCAGCTTAGTGGGGACAGGGCGAGGCCAGCCCCAGCATTTT
j_gene: TRBJ2-7; v_gene: TRBV6-5; d_gene: TRBD2; abundance: NA; CDR3aa: CASSLSGSLYEQYF; CDR3nt: TGTGCCAGCAGCCTTAGCGGGAGCCTGTACGAGCAGTACTTC
j_gene: TRBJ2-7; v_gene: TRBV5-1; d_gene: TRBD1; abundance: NA; CDR3aa: CASSSERTGRDEQYF; CDR3nt: TGCGCCAGCAGCTCAGAAAGGACAGGGCGCGACGAGCAGTACTTC
j_gene: TRBJ2-1; v_gene: TRBV14; d_gene: TRBD2; abundance: NA; CDR3aa: CASSQELAGNNEQFF; CDR3nt: TGTGCCAGCAGCCAAGAACTAGCGGGTAACAATGAGCAGTTCTTC
j_gene: TRBJ1-6; v_gene: TRBV10-2; d_gene: NA; abundance: few; CDR3aa: CASSRAPQDSPLHF; CDR3nt: TGCGCCAGCTCCCGTGCACCCCAGGATTCACCCCTCCACTTT
j_gene: TRBJ2-1; v_gene: TRBV4-3; d_gene: NA; abundance: once; CDR3aa: CASSQVARDWGLREQFF; CDR3nt: TGCGCCAGCAGCCAAGTCGCACGGGACTGGGGTCTAAGGGAGCAGTTCTTC
j_gene: TRBJ2-1; v_gene: TRBV25-1; d_gene: NA; abundance: NA; CDR3aa: CASSGLGGRNEQFF; CDR3nt: TGTGCCAGCAGTGGCCTCGGGGGGCGCAATGAGCAGTTCTTC
j_gene: TRBJ2-7; v_gene: TRBV27; d_gene: NA; abundance: NA; CDR3aa: CASSASETYEQYF; CDR3nt: TGTGCCAGCAGTGCTAGCGAAACCTACGAGCAGTACTTC
j_gene: TRBJ1-5; v_gene: TRBV19; d_gene: TRBD1; abundance: NA; CDR3aa: CASSIVRTGDFKPQHF; CDR3nt: TGTGCCAGTAGTATAGTTCGGACAGGAGATTTTAAGCCCCAGCATTTT
j_gene: TRBJ2-3; v_gene: TRBV7-2; d_gene: NA; abundance: NA; CDR3aa: CASSLVIPITDTQYF; CDR3nt: TGTGCCAGCAGCCTTGTAATACCTATCACAGATACGCAGTATTTT
j_gene: TRBJ1-3; v_gene: TRBV6-1; d_gene: NA; abundance: NA; CDR3aa: CASSGEGLISGNTIYF; CDR3nt: TGTGCCAGCAGTGGGGAGGGCCTCATCTCTGGAAACACCATATATTTT
j_gene: TRBJ2-1; v_gene: TRBV2; d_gene: NA; abundance: NA; CDR3aa: CASSEGWGGENEQFF; CDR3nt: TGTGCCAGCAGTGAAGGGTGGGGGGGCGAGAATGAGCAGTTCTTC
j_gene: TRBJ1-1; v_gene: TRBV15; d_gene: NA; abundance: NA; CDR3aa: CATSRTSPPGMNTEAFF; CDR3nt: TGTGCCACCAGCAGGACCTCGCCCCCAGGAATGAACACTGAAGCTTTCTTT
j_gene: TRBJ2-1; v_gene: TRBV2; d_gene: TRBD1; abundance: NA; CDR3aa: CASTGTDYNEQFF; CDR3nt: TGTGCCAGCACCGGGACAGACTACAATGAGCAGTTCTTC
j_gene: TRBJ1-4; v_gene: TRBV7-6; d_gene: TRBD1; abundance: NA; CDR3aa: CASSPAGQGNEKLFF; CDR3nt: TGTGCCAGCAGCCCAGCGGGACAGGGTAATGAAAAACTGTTTTTT
j_gene: TRBJ2-5; v_gene: TRBV7-9; d_gene: NA; abundance: NA; CDR3aa: CASSFSLGGTVGSQYF; CDR3nt: TGTGCCAGCAGCTTCTCTCTTGGCGGGACGGTTGGGTCCCAGTACTTC
j_gene: TRBJ2-2; v_gene: TRBV5-6; d_gene: TRBD2; abundance: once; CDR3aa: CASSSREWDTGELFF; CDR3nt: TGTGCCAGCAGCTCGCGGGAGTGGGACACCGGGGAGCTGTTTTTT
j_gene: TRBJ2-3; v_gene: TRBV4-3; d_gene: TRBD1; abundance: NA; CDR3aa: CASSDWDREYDTQYF; CDR3nt: TGCGCCAGCAGCGACTGGGACAGGGAATACGATACGCAGTATTTT
j_gene: TRBJ1-1; v_gene: TRBV5-5; d_gene: NA; abundance: NA; CDR3aa: CASSYLEVLNTEAFF; CDR3nt: TGTGCCAGCAGTTACCTAGAGGTCTTGAACACTGAAGCTTTCTTT
j_gene: TRBJ2-5; v_gene: TRBV2; d_gene: TRBD2; abundance: NA; CDR3aa: CASSATGGVVETQYF; CDR3nt: TGTGCCAGCAGTGCAACGGGGGGGGTGGTAGAGACCCAGTACTTC
j_gene: TRBJ1-1; v_gene: TRBV28; d_gene: NA; abundance: NA; CDR3aa: CASSLEARTEAFF; CDR3nt: TGTGCCAGCAGTTTAGAGGCGAGGACTGAAGCTTTCTTT
j_gene: TRBJ1-1; v_gene: TRBV29-1; d_gene: TRBD1; abundance: NA; CDR3aa: CSVRTGGNTEAFF; CDR3nt: TGCAGCGTGAGGACAGGGGGGAACACTGAAGCTTTCTTT
j_gene: TRBJ1-5; v_gene: TRBV5-6; d_gene: NA; abundance: NA; CDR3aa: CASSRGGGIYSNQPQHF; CDR3nt: TGTGCCAGCAGCCGAGGCGGGGGGATCTATAGCAATCAGCCCCAGCATTTT
j_gene: TRBJ2-7; v_gene: TRBV6-6; d_gene: TRBD1; abundance: NA; CDR3aa: CASSNQGAREQYF; CDR3nt: TGTGCCAGCAGTAACCAGGGGGCGCGGGAGCAGTACTTC
j_gene: TRBJ1-5; v_gene: TRBV7-8; d_gene: NA; abundance: NA; CDR3aa: CASSPTGTNQPQHF; CDR3nt: TGTGCCAGCAGCCCGACAGGAACCAATCAGCCCCAGCATTTT
j_gene: TRBJ2-1; v_gene: TRBV27; d_gene: NA; abundance: NA; CDR3aa: CASSSSSSGLPYNEQFF; CDR3nt: TGTGCCAGCAGTTCCAGTTCTTCCGGACTACCATACAATGAGCAGTTCTTC
j_gene: TRBJ1-1; v_gene: TRBV5-5; d_gene: TRBD1; abundance: NA; CDR3aa: CASSLFGTGDEAFF; CDR3nt: TGTGCCAGCAGCTTGTTCGGAACAGGGGATGAAGCTTTCTTT
j_gene: TRBJ1-6; v_gene: TRBV5-1; d_gene: NA; abundance: NA; CDR3aa: CASSPGHGGGYSPLHF; CDR3nt: TGCGCCAGCAGCCCCGGACACGGTGGAGGGTATTCACCCCTCCACTTT
j_gene: TRBJ2-5; v_gene: TRBV2; d_gene: TRBD1; abundance: NA; CDR3aa: CASSGRQGAVETQYF; CDR3nt: TGTGCCAGCAGTGGTCGACAGGGGGCTGTGGAGACCCAGTACTTC
j_gene: TRBJ1-2; v_gene: TRBV19; d_gene: NA; abundance: NA; CDR3aa: CASTPGGRVSSGYTF; CDR3nt: TGTGCCAGTACCCCGGGGGGCAGGGTTTCTTCCGGCTACACCTTC
j_gene: TRBJ2-2; v_gene: TRBV19; d_gene: NA; abundance: NA; CDR3aa: CASSIGGNTGELFF; CDR3nt: TGTGCCAGTAGTATCGGCGGGAACACCGGGGAGCTGTTTTTT
j_gene: TRBJ2-7; v_gene: TRBV19; d_gene: TRBD1; abundance: NA; CDR3aa: CASSMGQMAREQYF; CDR3nt: TGTGCCAGTAGTATGGGACAGATGGCTCGCGAGCAGTACTTC
j_gene: TRBJ1-2; v_gene: TRBV2; d_gene: TRBD1; abundance: NA; CDR3aa: CASILQGDYGYTF; CDR3nt: TGTGCCAGCATCCTACAGGGGGACTATGGCTACACCTTC
j_gene: TRBJ2-7; v_gene: TRBV10-3; d_gene: TRBD1; abundance: NA; CDR3aa: CAIRGQGRDEQYF; CDR3nt: TGTGCCATCAGAGGACAGGGAAGGGACGAGCAGTACTTC
j_gene: TRBJ1-4; v_gene: TRBV4-1; d_gene: NA; abundance: NA; CDR3aa: CASSLTGVGNEKLFF; CDR3nt: TGCGCCAGCAGCCTGACAGGAGTCGGGAATGAAAAACTGTTTTTT
j_gene: TRBJ2-1; v_gene: TRBV6-6; d_gene: TRBD2; abundance: once; CDR3aa: CAGASGRGVNEQFF; CDR3nt: TGTGCCGGGGCTAGCGGGAGGGGGGTCAATGAGCAGTTCTTC
j_gene: TRBJ2-7; v_gene: TRBV7-9; d_gene: NA; abundance: NA; CDR3aa: CASSLGRGEVSYEQYF; CDR3nt: TGTGCCAGCAGCTTAGGTAGAGGCGAGGTCTCCTACGAGCAGTACTTC
j_gene: TRBJ2-7; v_gene: TRBV5-4; d_gene: NA; abundance: once; CDR3aa: CASSLVRGGSYEQYF; CDR3nt: TGTGCCAGCAGCTTGGTCAGAGGGGGTTCCTACGAGCAGTACTTC
j_gene: TRBJ2-5; v_gene: TRBV9; d_gene: TRBD1; abundance: few; CDR3aa: CASSLDRGEGETQYF; CDR3nt: TGTGCCAGCAGCTTAGACAGGGGAGAGGGGGAGACCCAGTACTTC
j_gene: TRBJ2-7; v_gene: TRBV6-6; d_gene: TRBD2; abundance: NA; CDR3aa: CASSLLAGKAEQYF; CDR3nt: TGTGCCAGCAGTCTACTAGCGGGAAAGGCCGAGCAGTACTTC
j_gene: TRBJ2-7; v_gene: TRBV5-1; d_gene: NA; abundance: once; CDR3aa: CASSLVQGRYEQYF; CDR3nt: TGCGCCAGCAGCTTGGTTCAGGGAAGGTACGAGCAGTACTTC
j_gene: TRBJ1-1; v_gene: TRBV4-2; d_gene: NA; abundance: NA; CDR3aa: CASSPPDTSLGAFF; CDR3nt: TGTGCCAGCAGCCCCCCGGACACTTCTCTCGGAGCTTTCTTT
j_gene: TRBJ1-5; v_gene: TRBV2; d_gene: NA; abundance: NA; CDR3aa: CASSEAEGNQPQHF; CDR3nt: TGTGCCAGCAGTGAGGCAGAGGGCAATCAGCCCCAGCATTTT